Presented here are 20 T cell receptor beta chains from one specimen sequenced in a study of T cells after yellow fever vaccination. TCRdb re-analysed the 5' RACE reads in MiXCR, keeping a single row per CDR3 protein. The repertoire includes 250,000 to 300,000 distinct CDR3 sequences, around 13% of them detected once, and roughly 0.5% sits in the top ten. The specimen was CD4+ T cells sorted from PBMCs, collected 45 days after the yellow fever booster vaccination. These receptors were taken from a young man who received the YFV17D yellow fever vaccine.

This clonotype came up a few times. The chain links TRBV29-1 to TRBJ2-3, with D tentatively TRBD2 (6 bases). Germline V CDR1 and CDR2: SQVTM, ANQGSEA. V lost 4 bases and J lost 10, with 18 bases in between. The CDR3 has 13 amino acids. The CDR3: CSVGDMAGRAQYF. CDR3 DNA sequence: TGCAGCGTTGGAGACATGGCGGGAAGGGCGCAGTATTTT.

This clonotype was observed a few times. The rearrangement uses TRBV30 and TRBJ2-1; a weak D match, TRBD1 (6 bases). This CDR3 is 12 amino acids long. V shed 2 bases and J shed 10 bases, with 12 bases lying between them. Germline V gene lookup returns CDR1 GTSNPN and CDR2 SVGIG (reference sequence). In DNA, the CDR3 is TGTGCCTGGAGTCGAAACACAGGGGAGCAGTTCTTC. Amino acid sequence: CAWSRNTGEQFF. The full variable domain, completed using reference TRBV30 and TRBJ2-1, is SQTIHQWPATLVQPVGSPLSLECTVEGTSNPNLYWYRQAAGRGLQLLFYSVGIGQISSEVPQNLSASRPQDRQFILSSKKLLLSDSGFYLCAWSRNTGEQFFGPGTRLTVL.

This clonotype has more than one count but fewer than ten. CDR3 coding DNA: TGTGCCAGCAGCGCACAGGGATTTGGTGGCACTGAAGCTTTCTTT. Encoded protein: CASSAQGFGGTEAFF. The chain uses TRBV7-9 and TRBJ1-1, with D possibly TRBD1 on 6 matching bases. The germline V gene has CDR1 SEHNR and CDR2 FQNEAQ (reference sequence). The CDR3 length is 15 residues. V dropped 5 bases and J dropped 4 bases, with 17 bases sitting between them.

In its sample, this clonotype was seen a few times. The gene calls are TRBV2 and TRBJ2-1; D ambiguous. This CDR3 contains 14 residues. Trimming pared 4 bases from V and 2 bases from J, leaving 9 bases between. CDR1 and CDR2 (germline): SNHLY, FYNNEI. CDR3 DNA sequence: TGTGCCAGCAGTGTAGGTACAGCCTACAATGAGCAGTTCTTC. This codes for CASSVGTAYNEQFF.

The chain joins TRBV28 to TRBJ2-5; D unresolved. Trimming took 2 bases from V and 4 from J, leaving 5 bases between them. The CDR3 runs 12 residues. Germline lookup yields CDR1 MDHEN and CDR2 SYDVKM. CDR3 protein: CASSLTRETQYF. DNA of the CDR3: TGTGCCAGCAGTTTAACCAGAGAGACCCAGTACTTC.

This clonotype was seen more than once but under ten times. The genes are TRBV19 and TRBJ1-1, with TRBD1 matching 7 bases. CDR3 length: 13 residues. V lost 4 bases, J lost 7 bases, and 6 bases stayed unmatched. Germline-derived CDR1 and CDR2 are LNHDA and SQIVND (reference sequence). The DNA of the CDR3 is TGTGCCAGTAGTACGGGACAGACTTTTGAAGCTTTCTTT. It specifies CASSTGQTFEAFF.

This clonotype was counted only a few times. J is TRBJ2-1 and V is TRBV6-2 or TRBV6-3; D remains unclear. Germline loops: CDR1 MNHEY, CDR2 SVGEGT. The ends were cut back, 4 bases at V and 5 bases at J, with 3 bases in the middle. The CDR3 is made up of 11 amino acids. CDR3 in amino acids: CASSFHNEQFF. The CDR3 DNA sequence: TGTGCCAGCAGTTTTCACAATGAGCAGTTCTTC.

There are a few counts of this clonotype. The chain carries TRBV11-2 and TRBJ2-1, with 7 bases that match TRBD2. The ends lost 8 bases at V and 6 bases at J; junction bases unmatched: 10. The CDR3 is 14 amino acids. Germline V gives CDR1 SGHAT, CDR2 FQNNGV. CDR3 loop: CASLGREGLNEQFF. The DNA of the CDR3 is TGTGCCAGCCTTGGGAGGGAGGGCCTCAATGAGCAGTTCTTC.

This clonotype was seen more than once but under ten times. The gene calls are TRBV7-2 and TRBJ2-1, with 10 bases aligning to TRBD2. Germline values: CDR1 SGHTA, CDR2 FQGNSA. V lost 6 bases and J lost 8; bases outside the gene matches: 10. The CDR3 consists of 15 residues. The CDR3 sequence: CASRSLGLAGDEQFF. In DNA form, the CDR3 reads TGTGCCAGCAGGAGTCTTGGGCTAGCGGGAGATGAGCAGTTCTTC.

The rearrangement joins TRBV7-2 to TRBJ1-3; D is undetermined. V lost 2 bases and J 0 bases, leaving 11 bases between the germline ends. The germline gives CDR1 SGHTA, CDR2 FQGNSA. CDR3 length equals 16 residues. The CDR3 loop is CASSLNGFVSGNTIYF. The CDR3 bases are TGTGCCAGCAGCTTAAATGGGTTCGTCTCTGGAAACACCATATATTTT.

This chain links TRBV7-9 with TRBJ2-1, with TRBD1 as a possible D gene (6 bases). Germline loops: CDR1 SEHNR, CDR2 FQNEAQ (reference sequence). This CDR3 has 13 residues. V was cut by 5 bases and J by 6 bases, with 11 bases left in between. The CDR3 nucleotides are TGTGCCAGCAGCCAGGGGCTCCTCAATGAGCAGTTCTTC. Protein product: CASSQGLLNEQFF.

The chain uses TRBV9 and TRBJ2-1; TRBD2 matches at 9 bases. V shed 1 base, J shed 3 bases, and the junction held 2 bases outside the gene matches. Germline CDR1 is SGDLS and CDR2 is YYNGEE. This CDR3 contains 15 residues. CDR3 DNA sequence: TGTGCCAGCAGCGTATCTAGCGGGGACTACAATGAGCAGTTCTTC. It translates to CASSVSSGDYNEQFF.

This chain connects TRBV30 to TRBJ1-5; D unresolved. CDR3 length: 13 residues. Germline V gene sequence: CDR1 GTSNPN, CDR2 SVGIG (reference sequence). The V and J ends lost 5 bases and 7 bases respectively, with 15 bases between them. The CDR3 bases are TGTGCCTGGGGACTGACCGAGGAACAGCCCCAGCATTTT. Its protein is CAWGLTEEQPQHF. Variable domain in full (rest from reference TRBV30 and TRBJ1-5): SQTIHQWPATLVQPVGSPLSLECTVEGTSNPNLYWYRQAAGRGLQLLFYSVGIGQISSEVPQNLSASRPQDRQFILSSKKLLLSDSGFYLCAWGLTEEQPQHFGDGTRLSIL.

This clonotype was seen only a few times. In DNA form, the CDR3 reads TGCAGCGTCCTGGGGACTAGCGGGAGAAACACCGGGGAGCTGTTTTTT. Its translation: CSVLGTSGRNTGELFF. The chain is built from TRBV29-1 and TRBJ2-2, with 14 bases fitting TRBD2. Per the germline V gene, CDR1 is SQVTM and CDR2 is ANQGSEA. V was clipped by 6 bases and J by 2 bases; unmatched bases: 5. The CDR3 extends over 16 amino acids.

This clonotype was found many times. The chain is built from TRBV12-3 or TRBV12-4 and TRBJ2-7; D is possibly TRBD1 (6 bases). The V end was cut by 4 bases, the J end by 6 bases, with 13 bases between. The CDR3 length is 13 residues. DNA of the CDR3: TGTGCCAGCAGTTCCATACAGGGTAGCGAGCAGTACTTC. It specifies CASSSIQGSEQYF.

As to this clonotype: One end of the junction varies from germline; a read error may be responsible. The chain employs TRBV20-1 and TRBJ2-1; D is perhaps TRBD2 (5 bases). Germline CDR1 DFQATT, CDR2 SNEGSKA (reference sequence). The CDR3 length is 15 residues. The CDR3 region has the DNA TGCAGTGCCCCGCCTAGCCCTCTCCCCTATAATGAGCACTTCTTC. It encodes CSAPPSPLPYNEHFF.

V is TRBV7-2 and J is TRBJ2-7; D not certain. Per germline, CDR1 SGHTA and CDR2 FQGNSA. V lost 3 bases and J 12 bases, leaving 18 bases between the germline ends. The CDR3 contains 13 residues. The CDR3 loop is CASSFTPTDLGYF. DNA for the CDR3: TGTGCCAGCAGCTTTACCCCGACTGATTTGGGGTACTTC.

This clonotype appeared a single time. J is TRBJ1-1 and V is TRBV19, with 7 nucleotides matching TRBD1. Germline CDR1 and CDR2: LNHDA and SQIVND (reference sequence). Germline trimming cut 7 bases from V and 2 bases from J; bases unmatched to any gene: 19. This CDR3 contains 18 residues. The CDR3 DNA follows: TGTGCCAGTACCCTTCGTCCCGGGACAGTCACGGGTAACACTGAAGCTTTCTTT. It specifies CASTLRPGTVTGNTEAFF.

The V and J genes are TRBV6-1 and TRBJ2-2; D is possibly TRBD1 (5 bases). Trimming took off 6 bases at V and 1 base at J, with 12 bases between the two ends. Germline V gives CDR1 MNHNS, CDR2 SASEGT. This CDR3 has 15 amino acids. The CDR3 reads CASSPTDRNTGELFF. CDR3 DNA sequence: TGTGCCAGCAGCCCCACAGACAGGAACACCGGGGAGCTGTTTTTT.

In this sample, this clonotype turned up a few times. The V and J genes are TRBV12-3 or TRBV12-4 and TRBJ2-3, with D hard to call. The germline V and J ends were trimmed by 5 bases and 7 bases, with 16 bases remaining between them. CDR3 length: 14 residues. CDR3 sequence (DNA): TGTGCCAGCAGTAAAGGACCAGGCTCATATACGCAGTATTTT. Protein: CASSKGPGSYTQYF.